The T cell receptor beta chain under discussion was sequenced for a study of T cell responses to AZD1222 COVID-19 vaccine. V shed 6 bases and J shed 1 base, with 9 bases lying between them. Per the germline V gene, CDR1 is SNHLY and CDR2 is FYNNEI. CDR3 size: 14 residues. Study-level results: Close to half of all spike-specific TCRs reportedly target regions of the variants that are unmutated. Across the whole spike, CD4 TCRs peaked at regions 160-218 and 743-854. In all cases, repertoires were sampled only after the peak T cell response.

As for this clone: Its antigen is undetermined.

Pooling was applied to second doses at about 4 or about 12 weeks. The assay was immunoSEQ multiplex PCR, and TCRdb's table has in-frame clones only and misses some. Here the sample spans tens of thousands of clones, roughly 90% being singletons. The sequence came from an adult who received the AZD1222 COVID-19 vaccine. J is TRBJ2-2 and V is TRBV2; TRBD2 might be the D (6 bases). Specimen: peripheral blood, collected 28 days after the second AZD1222 dose. The CDR3 DNA sequence: TGTGCCAGCAGGCGGGATCGGAACACCGGGGAGCTGTTTTTT. This sequence encodes CASRRDRNTGELFF.